What follows is one TCR beta chain and its context. This clone was seen at least ten times. Its antigen is not yet known. No much larger clonotype is one base removed from it; base qualities were not supplied. The data derive from a study of beta chain features in type 1 diabetes (dated by TCRdb to between 2017 and 2018). With regard to the full study: Patients and healthy donors did not differ in mean age, gender distribution, total cell number or subset yield. In the study, recently diagnosed type 1 diabetes patients and matched healthy donors were compared on the TCRB repertoires of their sorted circulating CD4+ T cell subsets. A total of approximately 100,000,000 sorted cells were examined across all samples, and the number of cells per subset was strongly correlated with RNA yield. Regulatory and stem cell-like memory subsets were isolated from only 8 patients and roughly eight healthy donors, whereas naive and central memory subsets came from all 30 or so donors.

The investigation overall reported the following: The naive, central memory and regulatory TCRB repertoires appeared to resemble one another more closely among patients than among healthy donors. PCR might favor shorter templates, but patient and control samples were amplified and corrected together, so any skew would affect both groups equally. A moderate but significant shortening of TCRB CDR3 length was observed in type 1 diabetes patients in all four CD4+ subsets. Fewer insertions and more nucleotide deletions at VDJ recombination sites were observed in patients with type 1 diabetes, implying thymic rearrangement abnormalities. Because cDNA was sequenced instead of genomic DNA, highly expressing activated cells could be over-represented, though the groups showed no difference in activation or CD3 levels. Only small numbers of individuals were included in the HLA sub-analyses, which left unresolved whether HLA type had any influence on TCRB rearrangement.

From each donor, a single peripheral blood sample of about 110 mL on average was drawn into heparinised tubes. Using a panel that included CD45RO, CCR7, CD25, CD127, CD95 and CD27, naive, central memory, regulatory and stem cell-like memory CD4+ T cells were sorted on a BD FACSAria II. Purity was above 95% for every sorted population. PBMCs were separated immediately by Lymphoprep density gradient centrifugation and were stained directly, without being cultured. To minimize batch effects, samples were stained and sorted in pairs, one healthy donor with one patient per experiment. The High Capacity cDNA Reverse Transcription Kit was used to reverse transcribe all of the isolated RNA, meaning that expressed TCRB transcripts were what got sequenced. Deep immunoSEQ sequencing was applied to naive, central memory and regulatory T cell samples, giving an average of roughly 3.3 million total reads per sample. Sorted cells were lysed in RLT buffer, and RNA was extracted using DNase-treated RNeasy Micro or Mini kits according to cell number. To prevent cross-contamination, every cell subset was processed on its own, while patient and healthy donor samples were processed together. The immunoSEQ multiplex PCR was used to amplify TCRB sequences from cDNA, generating 87-bp fragments that spanned the CDR3 region. Sequencing of the amplicons was performed on the Illumina HiSeq platform. The source study handled its data this way. PCR bias was computationally corrected using synthetic template baselines, reads within Hamming distance 2 were collapsed, and singletons that could not be merged were discarded. Reads were aligned against IMGT to assign V, D and J genes, CDR3 length and insertions or deletions at six rearrangement sites. Within each subset, clonotype counts were normalized to sorted cell number, and only after that were true diversity and Gini coefficients computed with the tcR R package. Repertoire sharing was quantified using the overlap coefficient calculated on TCRB nucleotide sequences. The source is immuneACCESS, and TCRdb retained only in-frame sequences with V and J called. Part of the clones is not carried over; for the studies checked, unresolved V genes explain less than half of this, and the remainder is unexplained. That table gives V, J and clone size, and the DNA gave D and trimming. For this sample the table gives roughly 170,000 clones, of which about 13% were detected only once. The top ten constitute roughly 0.56% of the sample.

Looking up the germline V gene yields CDR1 ENHRY and CDR2 SYGVKD. Between the V and J ends, shortened by 0 bases and 4 bases respectively, the junction contains 5 bases. The CDR3 covers 13 residues, taking in both the cysteine and the phenylalanine. The only DNA kept is the CDR3, 39 bases in frame from the first base. This clonotype was obtained from a woman aged 18-30 years in good health. Here the chain combines TRBV10-3 and TRBJ2-3; no D gene call is confident. Specimen: central memory CD4+ T cells from blood. The DNA is as follows: TGTGCCATCAGTGAGTCGTCCGCAGATACGCAGTATTTT. The resulting protein is CAISESSADTQYF.